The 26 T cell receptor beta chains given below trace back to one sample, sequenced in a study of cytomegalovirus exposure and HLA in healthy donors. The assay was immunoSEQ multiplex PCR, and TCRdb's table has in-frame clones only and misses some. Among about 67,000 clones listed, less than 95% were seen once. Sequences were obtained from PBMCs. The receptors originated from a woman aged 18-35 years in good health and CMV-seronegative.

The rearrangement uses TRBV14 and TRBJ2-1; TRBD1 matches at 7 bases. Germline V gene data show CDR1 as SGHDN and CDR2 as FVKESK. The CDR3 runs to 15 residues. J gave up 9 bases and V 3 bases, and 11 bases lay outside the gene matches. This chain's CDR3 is CASSHRTGGLREQFF. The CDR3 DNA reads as TGTGCCAGCAGCCATAGGACAGGAGGATTACGTGAGCAGTTCTTC. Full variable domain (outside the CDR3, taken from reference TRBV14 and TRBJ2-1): EAGVTQFPSHSVIEKGQTVTLRCDPISGHDNLYWYRRVMGKEIKFLLHFVKESKQDESGMPNNRFLAERTGGTYSTLKVQPAELEDSGVYFCASSHRTGGLREQFFGPGTRLTVL.

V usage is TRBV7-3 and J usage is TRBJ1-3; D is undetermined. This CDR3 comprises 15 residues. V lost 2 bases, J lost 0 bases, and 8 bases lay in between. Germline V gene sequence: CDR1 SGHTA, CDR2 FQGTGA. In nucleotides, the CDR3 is TGTGCCAGCAGCTTAGCGCCCGGCTCTGGAAACACCATATATTTT. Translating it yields CASSLAPGSGNTIYF. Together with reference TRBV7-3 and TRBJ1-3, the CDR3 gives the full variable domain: GAGVSQTPSNKVTEKGKYVELRCDPISGHTALYWYRQSLGQGPEFLIYFQGTGAADDSGLPNDRFFAVRPEGSVSTLKIQRTERGDSAVYLCASSLAPGSGNTIYFGEGSWLTVV.

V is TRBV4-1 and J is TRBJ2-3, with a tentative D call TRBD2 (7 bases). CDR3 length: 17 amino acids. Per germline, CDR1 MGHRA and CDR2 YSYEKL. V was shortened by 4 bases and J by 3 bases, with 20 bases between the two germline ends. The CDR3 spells CASSLQGAGGPTDTQYF. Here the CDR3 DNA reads TGCGCCAGCAGCCTCCAGGGCGCCGGGGGGCCTACAGATACGCAGTATTTT.

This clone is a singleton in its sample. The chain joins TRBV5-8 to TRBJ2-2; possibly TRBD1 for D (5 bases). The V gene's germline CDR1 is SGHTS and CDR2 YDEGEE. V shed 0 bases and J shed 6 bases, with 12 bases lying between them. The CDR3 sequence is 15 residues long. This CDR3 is CASSLVVTVPGELFF. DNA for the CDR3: TGTGCCAGCAGCTTGGTTGTGACAGTGCCCGGGGAGCTGTTTTTT.

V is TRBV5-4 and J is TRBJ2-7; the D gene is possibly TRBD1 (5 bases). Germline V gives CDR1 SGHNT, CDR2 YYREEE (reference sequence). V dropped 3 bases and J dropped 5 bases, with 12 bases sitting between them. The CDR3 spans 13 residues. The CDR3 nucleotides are TGTGCCAGCAGCTCACAGGTTTTCAACGAGCAGTACTTC. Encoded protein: CASSSQVFNEQYF.

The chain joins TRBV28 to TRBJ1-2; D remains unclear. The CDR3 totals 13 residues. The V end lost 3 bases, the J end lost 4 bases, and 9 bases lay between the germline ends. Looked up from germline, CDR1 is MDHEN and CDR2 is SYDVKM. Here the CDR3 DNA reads TGTGCCAGCAGTTTCCCAGGAAGCTATGGCTACACCTTC. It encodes CASSFPGSYGYTF.

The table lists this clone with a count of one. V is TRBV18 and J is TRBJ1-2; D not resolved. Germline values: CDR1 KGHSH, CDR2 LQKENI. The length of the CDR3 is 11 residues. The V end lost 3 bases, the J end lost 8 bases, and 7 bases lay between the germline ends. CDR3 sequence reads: CASSPERGYTF. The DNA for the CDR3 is TGTGCCAGCTCACCGGAGAGAGGCTACACCTTC.

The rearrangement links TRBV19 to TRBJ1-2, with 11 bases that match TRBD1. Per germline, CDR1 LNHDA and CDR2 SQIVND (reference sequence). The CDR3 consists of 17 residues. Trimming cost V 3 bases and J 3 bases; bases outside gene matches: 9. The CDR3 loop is CASSIHFGQGADYGYTF. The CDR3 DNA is TGTGCCAGTAGTATCCACTTCGGACAGGGGGCTGACTATGGCTACACCTTC.

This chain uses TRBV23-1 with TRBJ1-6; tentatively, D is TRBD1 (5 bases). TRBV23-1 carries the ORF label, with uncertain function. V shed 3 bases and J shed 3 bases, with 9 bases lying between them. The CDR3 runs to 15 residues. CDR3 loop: CASSQTELYNSPLHF. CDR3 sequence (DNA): TGCGCCAGCAGTCAGACAGAACTCTATAATTCACCCCTCCACTTT.

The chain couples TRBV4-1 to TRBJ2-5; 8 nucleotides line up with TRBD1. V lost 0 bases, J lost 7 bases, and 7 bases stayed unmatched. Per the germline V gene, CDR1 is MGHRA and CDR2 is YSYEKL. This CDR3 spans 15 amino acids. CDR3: CASSQDQGAIGTQYF. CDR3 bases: TGCGCCAGCAGCCAAGACCAGGGGGCGATCGGGACCCAGTACTTC.

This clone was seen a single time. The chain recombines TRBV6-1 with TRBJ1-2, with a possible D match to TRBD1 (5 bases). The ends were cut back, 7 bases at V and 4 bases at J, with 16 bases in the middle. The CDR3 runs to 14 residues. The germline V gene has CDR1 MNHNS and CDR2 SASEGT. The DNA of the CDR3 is TGTGCCAGCAACACCGGGACTTTGATCTATGGCTACACCTTC. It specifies CASNTGTLIYGYTF.

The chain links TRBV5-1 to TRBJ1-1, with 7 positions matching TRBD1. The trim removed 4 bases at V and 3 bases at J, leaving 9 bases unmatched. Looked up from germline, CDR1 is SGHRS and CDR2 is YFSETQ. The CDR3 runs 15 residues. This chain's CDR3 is CASSETGLRYTEAFF. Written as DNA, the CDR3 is TGCGCCAGCAGCGAGACAGGGCTACGGTACACTGAAGCTTTCTTT. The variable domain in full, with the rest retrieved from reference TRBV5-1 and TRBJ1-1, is KAGVTQTPRYLIKTRGQQVTLSCSPISGHRSVSWYQQTPGQGLQFLFEYFSETQRNKGNFPGRFSGRQFSNSRSEMNVSTLELGDSALYLCASSETGLRYTEAFFGQGTRLTVV.

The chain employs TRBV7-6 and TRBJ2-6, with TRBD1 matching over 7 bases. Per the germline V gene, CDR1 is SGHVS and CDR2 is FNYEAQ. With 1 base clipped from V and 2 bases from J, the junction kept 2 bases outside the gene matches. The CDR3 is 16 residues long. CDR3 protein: CASSLEGATGANVLTF. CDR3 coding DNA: TGTGCCAGCAGCTTAGAGGGGGCAACTGGGGCCAACGTCCTGACTTTC. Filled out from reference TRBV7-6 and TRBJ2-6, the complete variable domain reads GAGVSQSPRYKVTKRGQDVALRCDPISGHVSLYWYRQALGQGPEFLTYFNYEAQQDKSGLPNDRFSAERPEGSISTLTIQRTEQRDSAMYRCASSLEGATGANVLTFGAGSRLTVL.

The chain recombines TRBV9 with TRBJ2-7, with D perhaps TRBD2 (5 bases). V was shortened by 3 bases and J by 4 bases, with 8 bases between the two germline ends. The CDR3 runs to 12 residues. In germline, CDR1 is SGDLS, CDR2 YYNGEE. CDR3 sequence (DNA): TGTGCCAGCAGCGCCGAGGGTTACGAGCAGTACTTC. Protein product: CASSAEGYEQYF.

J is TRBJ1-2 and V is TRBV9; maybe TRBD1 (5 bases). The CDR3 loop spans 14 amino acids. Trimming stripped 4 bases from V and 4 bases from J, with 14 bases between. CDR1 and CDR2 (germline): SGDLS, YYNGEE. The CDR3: CASSRGGGSYGYTF. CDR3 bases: TGTGCCAGCAGCCGCGGGGGTGGAAGCTATGGCTACACCTTC.

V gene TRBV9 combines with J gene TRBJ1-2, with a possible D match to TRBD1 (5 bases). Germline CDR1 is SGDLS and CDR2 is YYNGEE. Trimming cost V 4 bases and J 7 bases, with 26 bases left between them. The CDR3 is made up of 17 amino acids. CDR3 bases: TGTGCCAGCAGCCCCCACGGGGGTAGGGGCCTCCGGAGTGGCTACACCTTC. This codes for CASSPHGGRGLRSGYTF.

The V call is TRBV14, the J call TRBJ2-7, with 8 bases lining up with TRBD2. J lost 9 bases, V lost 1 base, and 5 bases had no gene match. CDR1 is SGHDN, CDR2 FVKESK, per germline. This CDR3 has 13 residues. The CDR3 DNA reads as TGTGCCAGCAGCCAAGTTGCGGGGGGCCGGCAGTACTTC. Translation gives CASSQVAGGRQYF.

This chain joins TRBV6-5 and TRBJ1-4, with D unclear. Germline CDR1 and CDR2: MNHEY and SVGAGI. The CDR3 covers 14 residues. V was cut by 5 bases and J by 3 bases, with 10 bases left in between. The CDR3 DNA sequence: TGTGCCAGCAGTCGTTCGGGGTCTAATGAAAAACTGTTTTTT. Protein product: CASSRSGSNEKLFF.

In DNA, the CDR3 is TGCGCCAGCGCGTACGGAGGGGTAGGTGAAAAACTGTTTTTT. Amino acids: CASAYGGVGEKLFF. The chain uses TRBV5-1 and TRBJ1-4, with D possibly matching TRBD1 (5 bases). V gave up 7 bases and J gave up 7 bases, with 17 bases separating them. The germline CDR1 and CDR2 sequences are SGHRS and YFSETQ. The CDR3 contains 14 residues. Based on the CDR3 plus reference TRBV5-1 and TRBJ1-4, the full variable domain is KAGVTQTPRYLIKTRGQQVTLSCSPISGHRSVSWYQQTPGQGLQFLFEYFSETQRNKGNFPGRFSGRQFSNSRSEMNVSTLELGDSALYLCASAYGGVGEKLFFGSGTQLSVL.

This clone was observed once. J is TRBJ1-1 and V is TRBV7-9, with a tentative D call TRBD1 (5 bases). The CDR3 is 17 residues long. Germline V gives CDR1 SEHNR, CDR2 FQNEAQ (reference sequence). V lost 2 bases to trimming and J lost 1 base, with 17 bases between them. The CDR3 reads CASSLLGGIGTNTEAFF. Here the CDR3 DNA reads TGTGCCAGCAGCTTATTGGGGGGGATTGGGACGAACACTGAAGCTTTCTTT.

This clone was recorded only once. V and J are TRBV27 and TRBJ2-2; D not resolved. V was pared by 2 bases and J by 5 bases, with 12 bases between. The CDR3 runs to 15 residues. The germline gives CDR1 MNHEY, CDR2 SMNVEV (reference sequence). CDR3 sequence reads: CASSLGVPLTGELFF. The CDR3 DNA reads TGTGCCAGCAGTTTAGGTGTTCCCCTAACCGGGGAGCTGTTTTTT.

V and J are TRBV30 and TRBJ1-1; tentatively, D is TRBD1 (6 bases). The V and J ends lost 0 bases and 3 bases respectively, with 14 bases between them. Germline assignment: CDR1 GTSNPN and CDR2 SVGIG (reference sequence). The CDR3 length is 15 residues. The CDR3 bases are TGTGCCTGGAGTGTAGCCAGGGGTTGGGACACTGAAGCTTTCTTT. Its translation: CAWSVARGWDTEAFF.

The CDR3 protein is CASSLRGTGDEQYF. The CDR3 DNA follows: TGTGCCAGCAGCTTAAGAGGGACAGGGGACGAGCAGTACTTC. This chain connects TRBV7-3 to TRBJ2-7; 10 positions agree with TRBD1. V shed 1 base, J shed 5 bases, and the junction held 2 bases outside the gene matches. The germline V gene encodes CDR1 SGHTA and CDR2 FQGTGA. The CDR3 spans 14 residues.

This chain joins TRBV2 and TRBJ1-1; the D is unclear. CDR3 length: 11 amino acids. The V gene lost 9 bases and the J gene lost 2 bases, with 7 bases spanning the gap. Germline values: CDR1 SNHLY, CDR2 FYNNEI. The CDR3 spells CARRTNTEAFF. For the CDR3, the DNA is TGTGCCAGGAGGACTAACACTGAAGCTTTCTTT.

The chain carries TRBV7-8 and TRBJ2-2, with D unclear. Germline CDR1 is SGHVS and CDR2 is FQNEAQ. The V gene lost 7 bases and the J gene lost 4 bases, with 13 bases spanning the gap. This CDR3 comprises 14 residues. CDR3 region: CASTYSTATGELFF. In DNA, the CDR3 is TGTGCCAGCACCTATTCAACAGCCACCGGGGAGCTGTTTTTT.

CDR3 loop: CASSRDRESTEAFF. DNA of the CDR3: TGTGCCAGCTCACGGGACAGGGAATCAACTGAAGCTTTCTTT. The chain uses TRBV18 and TRBJ1-1; 9 bases are shared with TRBD1. The V and J ends lost 4 bases and 5 bases, in that order; junction bases with no gene match: 5. Germline V gene sequence: CDR1 KGHSH, CDR2 LQKENI. CDR3 length equals 14 residues.